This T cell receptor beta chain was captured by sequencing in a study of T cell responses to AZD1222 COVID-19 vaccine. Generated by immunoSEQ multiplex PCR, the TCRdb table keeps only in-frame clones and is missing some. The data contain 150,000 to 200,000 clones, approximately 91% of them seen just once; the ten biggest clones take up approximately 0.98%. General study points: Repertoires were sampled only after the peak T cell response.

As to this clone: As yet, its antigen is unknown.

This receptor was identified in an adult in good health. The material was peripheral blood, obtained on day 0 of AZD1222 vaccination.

Here the CDR3 DNA reads TGTGCCAGCAGCCCCCAGACTGTCGCTGAAGCTTTCTTT. Translating it yields CASSPQTVAEAFF. The chain is built from TRBV7-9 and TRBJ1-1, with D unclear. CDR1 and CDR2 (germline): SEHNR, FQNEAQ (reference sequence). The V gene lost 5 bases and the J gene lost 6 bases, with 13 bases spanning the gap. The CDR3 totals 13 residues.